The 13 T cell receptor beta chains in this list originate from one sample, sequenced in a study of control samples from healthy donors and cancer patients. The repertoire was sequenced with immunoSEQ multiplex PCR; TCRdb's copy has only in-frame clones and lacks some. The data hold around 150,000 clones, with roughly 90% observed a single time. The sequencing input was blood. The receptors shown here come from a man younger than 45 in good health.

This clone was picked up one time. The rearrangement uses TRBV18 and TRBJ1-5; unclear D gene. Trimming removed 6 bases from V and 7 bases from J, with 13 bases in between. Germline assignment: CDR1 KGHSH and CDR2 LQKENI. The CDR3 is 13 residues long. The CDR3 loop is CASSRGLDQPQHF. CDR3 nucleotide sequence: TGTGCCAGCTCCCGGGGTCTGGACCAGCCCCAGCATTTT.

The rearrangement joins TRBV9 to TRBJ2-1, with 16 bases that match TRBD2. V trimming: 4 bases; J trimming: 4 bases; junction bases outside the gene matches: 14. CDR1 and CDR2 (germline): SGDLS, YYNGEE. This CDR3 is 20 amino acids long. In DNA form, the CDR3 reads TGTGCCAGCAGCCCACGTCCCGGGACTAGCGGGGGGGCCTCGTACAATGAGCAGTTCTTC. Amino acid sequence: CASSPRPGTSGGASYNEQFF.

The chain has TRBV7-2 and TRBJ2-2, with 7 bases fitting TRBD2. V shed 4 bases and J 1 base; nucleotides not matched to a gene: 9. Germline CDR1 reads SGHTA; CDR2 reads FQGNSA. The CDR3 spans 17 residues. The chain's CDR3 is CASSSHPSGLNTGELFF. The CDR3 DNA reads as TGTGCCAGCAGCTCCCATCCTAGCGGATTGAACACCGGGGAGCTGTTTTTT.

This sequence joins TRBV5-6 and TRBJ2-1; maybe TRBD1 (6 bases). The CDR3 runs to 16 residues. Germline CDR1 SGHDT, CDR2 YYEEEE. V was pared by 4 bases and J by 14 bases, with 28 bases between. The CDR3 protein is CASSESDRGFRDREFF. For the CDR3, the DNA is TGTGCCAGCAGCGAATCTGATAGGGGGTTTCGAGACCGCGAGTTCTTC. The full variable domain, rest sourced from reference TRBV5-6 and TRBJ2-1, is DAGVTQSPTHLIKTRGQQVTLRCSPKSGHDTVSWYQQALGQGPQFIFQYYEEEERQRGNFPDRFSGHQFPNYSSELNVNALLLGDSALYLCASSESDRGFRDREFFGPGTRLTVL.

V and J are TRBV6-8 and TRBJ1-1; tentatively, D is TRBD1 (5 bases). The ends were cut back, 8 bases at V and 1 base at J, with 14 bases in the middle. Germline-derived CDR1 and CDR2 are MNHGY and SAAAGT. This CDR3 has 14 amino acids. The CDR3 DNA sequence: TGTGCCAGCGCCGGCAGGGAGGGGAACACTGAAGCTTTCTTT. Residues: CASAGREGNTEAFF.

The chain joins TRBV6-5 to TRBJ1-1; 7 bases match TRBD1. Germline trimming cut 8 bases from V and 3 bases from J; bases unmatched to any gene: 6. From germline, CDR1 is MNHEY and CDR2 SVGAGI. The CDR3 runs 13 residues. CDR3: CASERGQDTEAFF. Written as DNA, the CDR3 is TGTGCCAGCGAGAGGGGGCAGGACACTGAAGCTTTCTTT.

The gene calls are TRBV5-4 and TRBJ2-2; D perhaps matches TRBD2 (7 bases). V was clipped by 2 bases and J by 1 base, with 24 bases between them. There are 20 residues in the CDR3. The germline V gene has CDR1 SGHNT and CDR2 YYREEE (reference sequence). CDR3 protein: CASSLIPGTPAGLNTGELFF. The DNA of the CDR3 is TGTGCCAGCAGCTTAATTCCCGGGACACCAGCGGGACTGAACACCGGGGAGCTGTTTTTT.

The rearrangement uses TRBV7-8 and TRBJ1-1; D is uncertain. The CDR3 is 14 residues long. Looked up from germline, CDR1 is SGHVS and CDR2 is FQNEAQ. Trimming took off 7 bases at V and 6 bases at J, with 18 bases between the two ends. The chain's CDR3 is CASNQYSEKSEAFF. CDR3 nucleotide sequence: TGTGCCAGCAACCAATATTCGGAAAAGTCTGAAGCTTTCTTT. Filled out from reference TRBV7-8 and TRBJ1-1, the complete variable domain reads GAGVSQSPRYKVAKRGQDVALRCDPISGHVSLFWYQQALGQGPEFLTYFQNEAQLDKSGLPSDRFFAERPEGSVSTLKIQRTQQEDSAVYLCASNQYSEKSEAFFGQGTRLTVV.

CDR3 sequence: CASSVGLAGGKSYEQYF. DNA for the CDR3: TGTGCCAGCAGCGTGGGACTAGCGGGAGGCAAATCCTACGAGCAGTACTTC. The rearrangement links TRBV7-2 to TRBJ2-7; 15 bases line up with TRBD2. V was clipped by 5 bases and J by 1 base; unmatched bases: 6. The germline V gene has CDR1 SGHTA and CDR2 FQGNSA. This CDR3 has 17 amino acids. Together with reference TRBV7-2 and TRBJ2-7, the CDR3 gives the full variable domain: GAGVSQSPSNKVTEKGKDVELRCDPISGHTALYWYRQSLGQGLEFLIYFQGNSAPDKSGLPSDRFSAERTGGSVSTLTIQRTQQEDSAVYLCASSVGLAGGKSYEQYFGPGTRLTVT.

The V and J genes are TRBV19 and TRBJ1-2; D not resolved. CDR3 length: 15 residues. CDR1 and CDR2 (germline): LNHDA, SQIVND (reference sequence). Trimming pared 8 bases from V and 4 bases from J, leaving 20 bases between. CDR3 amino acids: CASGVVGSFFYGYTF. The CDR3 nucleotides are TGTGCCAGTGGCGTAGTTGGCAGTTTTTTCTATGGCTACACCTTC.

This clone was observed once. The chain is built from TRBV7-2 and TRBJ2-2; D is unclear. V dropped 2 bases and J dropped 3 bases, with 7 bases sitting between them. From germline, CDR1 is SGHTA and CDR2 FQGNSA. The CDR3 loop spans 14 amino acids. The CDR3 DNA follows: TGTGCCAGCAGCTTAACACGGGACACCGGGGAGCTGTTTTTT. This translates into CASSLTRDTGELFF.

The chain recombines TRBV9 with TRBJ1-5, with no clear D. Trimming cost V 1 base and J 5 bases, with 13 bases left between them. The germline V gene has CDR1 SGDLS and CDR2 YYNGEE. This CDR3 has 15 residues. CDR3 coding DNA: TGTGCCAGCAGCGTATCGGCCGACATCCATCAGCCCCAGCATTTT. This sequence encodes CASSVSADIHQPQHF.

In its sample, this clone was seen once. The chain joins TRBV5-4 to TRBJ1-1, with D possibly matching TRBD1 (5 bases). The V gene lost 0 bases and the J gene lost 4 bases, with 10 bases spanning the gap. This CDR3 has 14 amino acids. Germline V gives CDR1 SGHNT, CDR2 YYREEE (reference sequence). CDR3 region: CASSLASGGTEAFF. The DNA of the CDR3 is TGTGCCAGCAGCTTGGCCAGCGGGGGCACTGAAGCTTTCTTT. Filled out from reference TRBV5-4 and TRBJ1-1, the complete variable domain reads ETGVTQSPTHLIKTRGQQVTLRCSSQSGHNTVSWYQQALGQGPQFIFQYYREEENGRGNFPPRFSGLQFPNYSSELNVNALELDDSALYLCASSLASGGTEAFFGQGTRLTVV.